This T cell receptor beta chain was found in a study of blood T cells in healthy people across ages. A sample-barcoded 5' primer and a J-beta primer mix were used in a second PCR of about 6 to 12 cycles. Each CDR3 protein is one row after TCRdb ran MiXCR on the 5' RACE reads. The table has more than 1,400,000 distinct CDR3 sequences, 40% to 50% seen once. This clonotype was seen once. The CDR3 is made up of 13 amino acids. This TCR was sampled from a woman aged 18-29 years in good health. The specimen was blood. This chain joins TRBV21-1 and TRBJ1-2; the DNA was not compared with TRBD1, the D call given in the table. TRBV21-1 is labeled a pseudogene. The CDR3 bases are TGTGCCAGCAGCAAAGAACACAGGGCTGGCTACACCTTC. As protein: CASSKEHRAGYTF.